These T cell receptor beta chains were read from a single sample in a study of cytomegalovirus exposure and HLA in healthy donors. TCRdb's table, derived via immunoSEQ multiplex PCR, lists solely in-frame clones and lacks some. The sample yields some 100,000 clones, approximately 84% seen once. The sequenced material came from PBMCs. These receptors were collected from a girl aged 2 to 9 in good health and CMV-seropositive. The CDR3 runs from the conserved cysteine through the conserved F or W. A D gene is named only where the DNA matches it firmly. Only part of the rows carry a size: once, few, many, or a class if the clone is expanded.

V gene: TRBV9; clone size: NA; D gene: TRBD2; J gene: TRBJ2-5; CDR3 protein: CASSAQGGGGETQYF; CDR3 DNA: TGTGCCAGCAGCGCCCAAGGTGGGGGAGGGGAGACCCAGTACTTC
V gene: TRBV28; clone size: NA; D gene: TRBD2; J gene: TRBJ2-7; CDR3 protein: CASSGLAGDEQYF; CDR3 DNA: TGTGCCAGCAGTGGACTAGCGGGAGACGAGCAGTACTTC
V gene: TRBV6-1; clone size: few; D gene: TRBD1; J gene: TRBJ2-1; CDR3 protein: CASSESDGQGGEQFF; CDR3 DNA: TGTGCCAGCAGTGAATCCGATGGACAGGGCGGTGAGCAGTTCTTC
V gene: TRBV1; clone size: NA; D gene: NA; J gene: TRBJ1-1; CDR3 protein: CTSNESTVNTEAFF; CDR3 DNA: TGCACCAGCAACGAGTCGACAGTGAACACTGAAGCTTTCTTT
V gene: TRBV5-1; clone size: NA; D gene: NA; J gene: TRBJ2-7; CDR3 protein: CASKGDGEQYF; CDR3 DNA: TGCGCCAGCAAGGGGGATGGCGAGCAGTACTTC
V gene: TRBV19; clone size: NA; D gene: TRBD2; J gene: TRBJ2-1; CDR3 protein: CASSIYGRTEQFF; CDR3 DNA: TGTGCCAGTAGTATATACGGGAGGACTGAGCAGTTCTTC
V gene: TRBV30; clone size: few; D gene: TRBD2; J gene: TRBJ2-1; CDR3 protein: CAWTASAGVEEQFF; CDR3 DNA: TGTGCCTGGACCGCGTCGGCGGGAGTAGAAGAGCAGTTCTTC
V gene: TRBV14; clone size: NA; D gene: NA; J gene: TRBJ2-4; CDR3 protein: CASSQELASNIQYF; CDR3 DNA: TGTGCCAGCAGCCAAGAGTTGGCTTCTAACATTCAGTACTTC
V gene: TRBV7-2; clone size: NA; D gene: TRBD1; J gene: TRBJ2-1; CDR3 protein: CASTPQPAGGNEQFF; CDR3 DNA: TGTGCCAGCACCCCACAGCCGGCAGGGGGTAATGAGCAGTTCTTC
V gene: TRBV28; clone size: NA; D gene: TRBD1; J gene: TRBJ2-7; CDR3 protein: CASSPTRWGQGVYEQYF; CDR3 DNA: TGTGCCAGCAGCCCTACACGATGGGGACAGGGGGTCTACGAGCAGTACTTC